This T cell receptor beta chain was captured in a study of early T cells in non-severe SARS-CoV-2 infection. Trimming pared 0 bases from V and 3 bases from J, leaving 15 bases between. Germline CDR1 MNHEY, CDR2 SVGAGI. This CDR3 is 16 amino acids long. TCRdb called the 5' RACE reads again in MiXCR, with one record for every CDR3 protein. The data contain about 66,000 distinct CDR3 sequences, less than 15% of them singletons. The receptor was derived from an adult who was a healthcare worker with PCR-confirmed SARS-CoV-2 infection or an uninfected control (not recorded which). Sequenced sample: whole blood. The chain links TRBV6-5 to TRBJ2-7, with D possibly being TRBD1 (5 bases). The CDR3 protein is CASSYSAAARGYEQYF. The CDR3 DNA is TGTGCCAGCAGTTACTCTGCGGCAGCTAGGGGCTACGAGCAGTACTTC.